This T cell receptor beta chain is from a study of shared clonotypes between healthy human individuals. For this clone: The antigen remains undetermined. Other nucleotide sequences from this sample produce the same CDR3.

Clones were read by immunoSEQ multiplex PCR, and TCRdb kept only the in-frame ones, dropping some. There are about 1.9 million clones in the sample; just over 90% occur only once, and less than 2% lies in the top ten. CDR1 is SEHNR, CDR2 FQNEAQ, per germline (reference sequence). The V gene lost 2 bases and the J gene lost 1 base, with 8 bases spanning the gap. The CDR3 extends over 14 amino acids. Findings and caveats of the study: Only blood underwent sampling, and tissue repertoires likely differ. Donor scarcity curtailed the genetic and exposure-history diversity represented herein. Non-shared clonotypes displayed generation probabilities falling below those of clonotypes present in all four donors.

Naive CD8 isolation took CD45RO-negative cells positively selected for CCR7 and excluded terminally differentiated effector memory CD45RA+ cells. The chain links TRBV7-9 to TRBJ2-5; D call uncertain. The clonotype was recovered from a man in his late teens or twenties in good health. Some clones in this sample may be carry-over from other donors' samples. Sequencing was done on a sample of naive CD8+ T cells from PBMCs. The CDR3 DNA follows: TGTGCCAGCAGCTTACTCGGGCCCCAAGAGACCCAGTACTTC. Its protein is CASSLLGPQETQYF. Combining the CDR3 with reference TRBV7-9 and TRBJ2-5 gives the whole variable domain DTGVSQNPRHKITKRGQNVTFRCDPISEHNRLYWYRQTLGQGPEFLTYFQNEAQLEKSRLLSDRFSAERPKGSFSTLEIQRTEQGDSAMYLCASSLLGPQETQYFGPGTRLLVL.